A single T cell receptor (beta chain) is shown here with its context. The data were obtained in a study of blood T cell repertoires in COVID-19. In the study overall: Sources were T cells, B-cell-depleted T cells, or PBMCs; the material itself was cDNA or gDNA.

The method was immunoSEQ multiplex PCR; TCRdb's version includes in-frame clones alone and lacks a portion of them. The sample consists of 45,000 to 70,000 clones, roughly nine tenths of them appearing once. The germline V and J ends were trimmed by 6 bases and 8 bases, with 11 bases remaining between them. The CDR3 covers 13 residues. The germline V gene has CDR1 MDHEN and CDR2 SYDVKM. The sample consisted of peripheral blood. The source of this sequence is a woman aged 60-75 years with active or convalescent COVID-19. The chain recombines TRBV28 with TRBJ1-6; unclear D gene. This chain's CDR3 is CASSPRYHSPLHF. The CDR3 coding sequence is TGTGCCAGCAGCCCCAGGTATCATTCACCCCTCCACTTT.